The rows below give T cell receptor beta chains drawn from one sample of a study of vaccination and CD4 T cells after COVID-19. In TCRdb, the PCR reads were re-called with MiXCR into one record per CDR3 protein. The data show approximately 16,000 distinct CDR3 sequences, under 40% seen once. The antigens of these receptors remain unknown. Sequenced input: cultured CD4+ T cells from blood. These receptors came from a human donor with COVID-19. The CDR3 runs from the conserved cysteine through the conserved F or W. Fields, in order: CDR3 protein, J gene, V gene, clone size. Not every row has a clone size; where given, it reads once, few, many or a size class.

CDR3: CASRPRRGGLADTQYF
J: TRBJ2-3
V: TRBV12-3/TRBV12-4
size: few

CDR3: CTSSQTDSNTGELFF
J: TRBJ2-2
V: TRBV1
size: few

CDR3: CASQPGLLAGGETDTQYF
J: TRBJ2-3
V: TRBV5-1
size: NA

CDR3: CASSDDRAANQPQHF
J: TRBJ1-5
V: TRBV6-1
size: few

CDR3: CASSSRTGGAADNSPLHF
J: TRBJ1-6
V: TRBV5-1
size: NA

CDR3: CASSFDRGANEKLFF
J: TRBJ1-4
V: TRBV6-5
size: NA

CDR3: CASSLVAGGETQYF
J: TRBJ2-5
V: TRBV7-9
size: NA

CDR3: CASSYPVGQEINIQYF
J: TRBJ2-4
V: TRBV6-5
size: few

CDR3: CASTLLGPTDTQYF
J: TRBJ2-3
V: TRBV6-1
size: NA

CDR3: CASTEGGRGWPQHF
J: TRBJ1-5
V: TRBV2
size: NA

CDR3: CASRSASGGRGSYEQYF
J: TRBJ2-7
V: TRBV19
size: few

CDR3: CASSLGSWFTSGGARSDTQYF
J: TRBJ2-3
V: TRBV12-3/TRBV12-4
size: NA

CDR3: CASSEFRGTGELFF
J: TRBJ2-2
V: TRBV6-4
size: NA

CDR3: CGGTSGGYEQYF
J: TRBJ2-7
V: TRBV20-1
size: NA

CDR3: CASTPPGSEKLFF
J: TRBJ1-4
V: TRBV28
size: NA

CDR3: CASMYRDRGSPRAATQYF
J: TRBJ2-5
V: TRBV21-1
size: few

CDR3: CASSYGDRLTQPQHF
J: TRBJ1-5
V: TRBV6-2/TRBV6-3
size: NA

CDR3: CASSLRKGGVGETQYF
J: TRBJ2-5
V: TRBV27
size: few

CDR3: CASSRYLTGTPSSYEQYF
J: TRBJ2-7
V: TRBV11-3
size: large

CDR3: CASSLDRGQDQPQHF
J: TRBJ1-5
V: TRBV7-2
size: NA

CDR3: CASSLDRFSPQHF
J: TRBJ1-5
V: TRBV11-2
size: NA

CDR3: CASSYWDGGNTGELFF
J: TRBJ2-2
V: TRBV6-2/TRBV6-3
size: few

CDR3: CATRTGINQPQHF
J: TRBJ1-5
V: TRBV6-2/TRBV6-3
size: NA

CDR3: CASSLRLGPNQPQHF
J: TRBJ1-5
V: TRBV27
size: few

CDR3: CASSATGGQGYTF
J: TRBJ1-2
V: TRBV6-4
size: few

CDR3: CATSTGRQGYGYTF
J: TRBJ1-2
V: TRBV15
size: medium-sized

CDR3: CASSASLLAGGISSEQYF
J: TRBJ2-7
V: TRBV27
size: NA

CDR3: CASSIDGFSGNTIYF
J: TRBJ1-3
V: TRBV19
size: NA

CDR3: CASSPGDRPPPNQPQHF
J: TRBJ1-5
V: TRBV12-3/TRBV12-4
size: NA

CDR3: CSASSGSRDTEAFF
J: TRBJ1-1
V: TRBV20-1
size: few

CDR3: CASSESGQGSQETQYF
J: TRBJ2-5
V: TRBV25-1
size: NA

CDR3: CASSLALNGRGDTQYF
J: TRBJ2-3
V: TRBV11-1
size: few

CDR3: CASKRDQNTEAFF
J: TRBJ1-1
V: TRBV28
size: once

CDR3: CASWGLAGGLGDTQYF
J: TRBJ2-3
V: TRBV7-9
size: few

CDR3: CASSYNRGRNSPLHF
J: TRBJ1-6
V: TRBV28
size: few

CDR3: CSAGQGNQPQHF
J: TRBJ1-5
V: TRBV20-1
size: few

CDR3: CASSGQGLGYTF
J: TRBJ1-2
V: TRBV6-1
size: NA

CDR3: CASRDRSYEQYF
J: TRBJ2-7
V: TRBV25-1
size: once

CDR3: CASSLSGASGYTF
J: TRBJ1-2
V: TRBV27
size: NA

CDR3: CASRYLAGGRNEQFF
J: TRBJ2-1
V: TRBV12-3/TRBV12-4
size: once

CDR3: CAISEPRGEPQHF
J: TRBJ1-5
V: TRBV10-3
size: NA

CDR3: CASSLAHSTGHIYGYTF
J: TRBJ1-2
V: TRBV7-2
size: few